The clone carrying this T cell receptor beta chain was detected only a few times. Its antigen is unidentified. The CDR3 is made up of 15 amino acids. V was cut by 5 bases and J by 3 bases, with 13 bases left in between. Germline loops: CDR1 SEHNR, CDR2 FQNEAQ (reference sequence). These data come from a study of T cells in Graves' hyperthyroidism and ophthalmopathy. Study-wide results and limits: Most thyroid clonotypes expanded above 0.001 appeared in blood too. Prediction of ophthalmopathy progression came a median around 6.1 months pre-onset.

Exclusions: uncontrolled infection, other autoimmune disease, pregnancy, lactation. Clinical symptoms, serum thyroxine and TRAb, thyroid ultrasound and orbital computed tomography together formed the diagnostic basis. TCR beta CDR3 sequences were amplified from RNA transcripts. The TCR CDR3 was amplified in a first-round RT-PCR using the HTBI primer set. From the multiplex PCR reads, TCRdb called clonotypes with MiXCR, one entry per CDR3 protein. Counted here are about 660,000 distinct CDR3 sequences, 45% occurring once; the ten biggest clones make up roughly 6.5%. Specimen: peripheral blood or thyroid tissue (not recorded which). This sequence joins TRBV7-9 and TRBJ2-2; D ambiguous. This clonotype was obtained from an adult man with Graves' disease, either hyperthyroidism or ophthalmopathy (not recorded which). The CDR3 nucleotides are TGTGCCAGCAGCCAAGAGGCCACTTACACCGGGGAGCTGTTTTTT. Amino acid sequence: CASSQEATYTGELFF.